The source of this T cell receptor beta chain is a study of blood T cell repertoires in COVID-19. Turning to the study itself: The United States, Italy and Spain provided the acute and convalescent COVID-19 samples. Sample material is recorded as cDNA or gDNA derived from T cells, B-cell-depleted T cells, or PBMCs.

Study processing details: Estimation of nucleated cell counts relied on the amplification of reference gene primers. Repertoires were generated with immunoSEQ multiplex PCR, while TCRdb's copy carries only in-frame clones and drops some. The DNA was the basis for D and trimming; V, J and clone size are from that table. The data show some 260,000 clones, with 70% to 85% seen just once and approximately 4% held by the top ten. The CDR3 totals 15 residues. V was clipped by 2 bases and J by 7 bases; unmatched bases: 5. Germline loops: CDR1 PRHDT, CDR2 FYEKMQ (reference sequence). This clone was picked up a small number of times.

This receptor was taken from a middle-aged woman with active or convalescent COVID-19. Sequencing was done on a sample of peripheral blood. The chain is built from TRBV13 and TRBJ1-6, with 7 bases fitting TRBD1. The CDR3 DNA follows: TGTGCCAGCAGCTTAAGGGACAGCCTCAATTCACCCCTCCACTTT. The encoded protein is CASSLRDSLNSPLHF.